The 18 T cell receptor beta chains listed next were all sequenced from one sample in a study of blood T cells in healthy people across ages. Sample-barcoded 5' priming and a J-beta primer mix drove a second PCR of roughly 7 to 11 cycles. TCRdb passed the 5' RACE reads through MiXCR, listing each CDR3 protein once. This sample yields roughly 1.5 million distinct CDR3 sequences, of which 42% are seen a single time; under 5% belongs to the top ten. The sequenced material came from blood. The receptors derive from a woman between 18 and 30 years old in good health.

This chain links TRBV2 with TRBJ1-2, with 7 positions matching TRBD1. CDR1 and CDR2 (germline): SNHLY, FYNNEI. The V gene end was trimmed by 8 bases and the J gene end by 7 bases; junction bases not matched to a gene: 10. CDR3 size: 13 residues. The CDR3 sequence is CASETESGGGYTF. The CDR3 DNA is TGTGCCAGCGAAACGGAGTCAGGGGGTGGCTACACCTTC.

Many counts were recorded for this clonotype. This chain uses TRBV7-6 with TRBJ2-7; D not certain. In germline, CDR1 is SGHVS, CDR2 FNYEAQ. With 0 bases removed from V and 6 bases from J, the gap between germline ends came to 12 bases. The length of the CDR3 is 14 residues. The CDR3 reads CASSLALRAGEQYF. CDR3 coding DNA: TGTGCCAGCAGCTTAGCTTTACGAGCTGGCGAGCAGTACTTC.

This clonotype was counted a few times. This chain joins TRBV20-1 and TRBJ1-2; possibly TRBD1 for D (5 bases). Germline CDR1 is DFQATT and CDR2 is SNEGSKA (reference sequence). V shed 0 bases and J shed 6 bases, with 8 bases lying between them. The CDR3 contains 12 residues. As DNA, the CDR3 is TGCAGTGCTAGAGATATGACAGATGGCTACACCTTC. Protein product: CSARDMTDGYTF.

This clonotype was seen only a few times. The rearrangement uses TRBV7-9 and TRBJ2-3; D gene unclear. The germline gives CDR1 SEHNR, CDR2 FQNEAQ (reference sequence). Trimming left V 7 bases short and J 6 bases short, with 8 bases between. This CDR3 has 11 amino acids. The CDR3 DNA reads TGTGCCAGCACCCCCGGGGATACGCAGTATTTT. Encoded protein: CASTPGDTQYF.

This clonotype was detected many times. This sequence joins TRBV10-3 and TRBJ2-7, with D maybe TRBD2 (6 bases). V gave up 0 bases and J gave up 2 bases, with 11 bases separating them. CDR1 and CDR2 (germline): ENHRY, SYGVKD. This CDR3 region has 15 residues. CDR3 region: CAISESTGTPYEQYF. The CDR3 DNA is TGTGCCATCAGTGAGTCCACCGGGACTCCCTACGAGCAGTACTTC.

This chain joins TRBV7-9 and TRBJ1-1, with unresolved D. There are 15 residues in the CDR3. The germline gives CDR1 SEHNR, CDR2 FQNEAQ (reference sequence). V gave up 4 bases and J gave up 7 bases, with 19 bases separating them. The CDR3 loop reads CASSSGVPRWSEAFF. In nucleotides, the CDR3 is TGTGCCAGCAGCTCCGGGGTTCCACGTTGGAGTGAAGCTTTCTTT.

In its sample, this clonotype was seen a few times. The genes are TRBV5-1 and TRBJ2-1, with D possibly being TRBD2 (7 bases). V lost 2 bases and J 9 bases, leaving 18 bases between the germline ends. The CDR3 is 15 residues long. Germline CDR1 is SGHRS and CDR2 is YFSETQ. The DNA for the CDR3 is TGCGCCAGCAGCTTAAGCGGGACACCAAACGGTGAGCAGTTCTTC. Protein sequence: CASSLSGTPNGEQFF.

In its sample, this clonotype was seen a few times. The chain is built from TRBV6-2 or TRBV6-3 and TRBJ2-5; D is possibly TRBD2 (7 bases). The CDR3 is 16 amino acids. The V and J ends lost 0 bases and 2 bases respectively, with 13 bases between them. Per the germline V gene, CDR1 is MNHEY and CDR2 is SVGEGT. The CDR3 nucleotides read TGTGCCAGCAGTTACTCCCCTGGGGGGGCTCAAGAGACCCAGTACTTC. It specifies CASSYSPGGAQETQYF.

This clonotype turned up a few times. The chain employs TRBV15 and TRBJ1-6; 8 nucleotides agree with TRBD1. Looked up from germline, CDR1 is LNHNV and CDR2 is YYDKDF (reference sequence). The J segment lost 6 bases and the V segment lost 3 bases, leaving 4 bases of the junction unmatched. The CDR3 has 15 amino acids. The chain's CDR3 is CATSRDRASNSPLHF. For the CDR3, the DNA is TGTGCCACCAGCAGGGACAGGGCGAGTAATTCACCCCTCCACTTT.

V is TRBV5-1 and J is TRBJ2-1, with a tentative D call TRBD1 (5 bases). Germline CDR1 and CDR2: SGHRS and YFSETQ. The V gene lost 2 bases and the J gene lost 5 bases, with 11 bases spanning the gap. The CDR3 has 14 amino acids. CDR3 sequence reads: CASSFLDRNNEQFF. CDR3 sequence (DNA): TGCGCCAGCAGCTTTCTTGACAGAAACAATGAGCAGTTCTTC.

The J gene is TRBJ1-4, the V gene TRBV20-1; D gene uncertain. This CDR3 has 12 amino acids. The V gene lost 6 bases and the J gene lost 8 bases, with 13 bases spanning the gap. CDR1 and CDR2 (germline): DFQATT, SNEGSKA (reference sequence). The CDR3 nucleotides are TGCAGTGCCGGCGGGTTAGGGGAAAAACTGTTTTTT. Protein product: CSAGGLGEKLFF.

This chain uses TRBV15 with TRBJ2-1; D not certain. The closer fit of TRBJ2-7 to the DNA end suggests the J call may be wrong. CDR1 and CDR2 from the germline V gene are LNHNV and YYDKDF (reference sequence). The CDR3 sequence is 15 residues long. CDR3 sequence reads: CATTNLPSSYNEQYF. DNA of the CDR3: TGTGCCACCACCAACCTACCGAGCTCCTACAATGAGCAGTACTTC.

This clonotype was found a few times. The chain couples TRBV5-6 to TRBJ2-2; 10 bases align to TRBD1. CDR1 and CDR2 from the germline V gene are SGHDT and YYEEEE. CDR3 size: 16 residues. V lost 4 bases to trimming and J lost 5 bases; unmatched junction nucleotides: 8. DNA for the CDR3: TGTGCCAGCAGCCGCGACAGGGGGCATCTAACCGGGGAGCTGTTTTTT. Amino acids: CASSRDRGHLTGELFF.

The rearrangement joins TRBV4-1 to TRBJ2-3, with D tentatively TRBD2 (6 bases). The CDR3 loop spans 16 amino acids. Germline assignment: CDR1 MGHRA and CDR2 YSYEKL. V was trimmed by 3 bases and J by 2 bases, leaving 15 bases between them. The CDR3 region is CASSHRGGLTTDTQYF. The CDR3 DNA reads TGCGCCAGCAGCCACCGGGGAGGACTAACCACAGATACGCAGTATTTT.

CDR3 sequence (DNA): TGCGCCAGCAGCGTAGCCGAGAACACCGGGGAGCTGTTTTTT. This translates into CASSVAENTGELFF. This chain joins TRBV4-1 and TRBJ2-2; unclear D gene. CDR1 is MGHRA and CDR2 is YSYEKL in the germline V gene. V gave up 5 bases and J gave up 1 base, with 8 bases separating them. The CDR3 consists of 14 residues.

The V gene is TRBV10-3, the J gene TRBJ2-7, with 9 bases that match TRBD1. Germline lookup yields CDR1 ENHRY and CDR2 SYGVKD. This CDR3 contains 13 residues. V shed 7 bases, J shed 4 bases, and the junction held 5 bases outside the gene matches. The CDR3 coding sequence is TGTGCCATCAATCCGGGACAGGGATACGAGCAGTACTTC. This translates into CAINPGQGYEQYF.

This clonotype came up a few times. The genes are TRBV5-1 and TRBJ2-1; D not resolved. V lost 3 bases and J lost 5, with 18 bases in between. The germline gives CDR1 SGHRS, CDR2 YFSETQ. The CDR3 contains 16 residues. The DNA of the CDR3 is TGCGCCAGCAGCTCCGGGCTGCGAAATTGGGACAATGAGCAGTTCTTC. Its translation: CASSSGLRNWDNEQFF. Variable domain in full (rest from reference TRBV5-1 and TRBJ2-1): KAGVTQTPRYLIKTRGQQVTLSCSPISGHRSVSWYQQTPGQGLQFLFEYFSETQRNKGNFPGRFSGRQFSNSRSEMNVSTLELGDSALYLCASSSGLRNWDNEQFFGPGTRLTVL.

As to this clonotype: At one of its ends the junction is not consistent with the germline gene, which may arise from a read error. This chain uses TRBV4-2 with TRBJ1-2; D perhaps matches TRBD1 (5 bases). Germline V gene sequence: CDR1 LGHNA, CDR2 YNFKEQ. This CDR3 contains 15 residues. The CDR3 DNA follows: TGTGCCGGCAGCCCAAAGCGCGTCACAGGCTATGGCTACACCTTC. Its protein is CAGSPKRVTGYGYTF.